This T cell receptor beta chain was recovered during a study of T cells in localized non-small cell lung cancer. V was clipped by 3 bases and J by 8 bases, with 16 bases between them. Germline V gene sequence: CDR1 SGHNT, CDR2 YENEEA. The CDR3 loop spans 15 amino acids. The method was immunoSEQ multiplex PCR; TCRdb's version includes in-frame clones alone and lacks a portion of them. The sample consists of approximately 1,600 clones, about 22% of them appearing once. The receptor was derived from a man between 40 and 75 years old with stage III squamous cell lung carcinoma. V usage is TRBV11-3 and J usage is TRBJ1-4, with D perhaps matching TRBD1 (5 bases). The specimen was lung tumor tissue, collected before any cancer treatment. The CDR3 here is CASSLVAGRGEKLFF. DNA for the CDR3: TGTGCCAGCAGCTTGGTGGCAGGGCGGGGAGAAAAACTGTTTTTT.